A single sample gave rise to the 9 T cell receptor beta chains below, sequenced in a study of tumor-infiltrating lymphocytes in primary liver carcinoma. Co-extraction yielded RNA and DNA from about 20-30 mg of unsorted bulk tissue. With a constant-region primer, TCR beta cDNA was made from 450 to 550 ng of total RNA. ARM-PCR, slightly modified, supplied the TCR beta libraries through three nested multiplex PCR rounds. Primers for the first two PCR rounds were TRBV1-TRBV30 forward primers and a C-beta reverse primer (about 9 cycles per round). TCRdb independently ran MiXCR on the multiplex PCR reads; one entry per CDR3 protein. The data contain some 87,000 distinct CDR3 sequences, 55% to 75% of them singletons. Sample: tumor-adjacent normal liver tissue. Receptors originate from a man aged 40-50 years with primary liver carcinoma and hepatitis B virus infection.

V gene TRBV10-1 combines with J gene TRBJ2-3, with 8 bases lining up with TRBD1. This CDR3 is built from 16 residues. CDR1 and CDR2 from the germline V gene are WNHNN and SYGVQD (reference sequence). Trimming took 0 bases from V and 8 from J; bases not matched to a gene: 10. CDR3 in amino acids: CASSESVGQGAVTQYF. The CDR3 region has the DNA TGCGCCAGCAGTGAGTCGGTGGGGCAGGGGGCAGTTACGCAGTATTTT.

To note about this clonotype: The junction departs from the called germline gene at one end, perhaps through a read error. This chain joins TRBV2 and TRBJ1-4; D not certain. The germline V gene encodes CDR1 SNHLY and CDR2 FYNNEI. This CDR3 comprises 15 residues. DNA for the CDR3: TGTGCCAGCAGTGACTCCAGGACGGTGAATGAAAAGCTGTTTTTT. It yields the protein CASSDSRTVNEKLFF.

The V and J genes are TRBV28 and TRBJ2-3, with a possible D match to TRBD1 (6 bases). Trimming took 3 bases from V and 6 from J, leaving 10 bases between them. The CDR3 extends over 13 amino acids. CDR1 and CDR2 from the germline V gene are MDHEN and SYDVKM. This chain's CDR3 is CASSLRRGDTQYF. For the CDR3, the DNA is TGTGCCAGCAGTTTGAGAAGGGGGGATACGCAGTATTTT.

CDR3: CASSLGFSYEQYF. The DNA for the CDR3 is TGTGCCAGCAGCTTAGGATTTTCCTACGAGCAGTACTTC. The genes are TRBV7-9 and TRBJ2-7, with D unresolved. There are 13 residues in the CDR3. Trimming shortened V by 1 base and J by 1 base, and 5 bases separated the two germline ends. Germline V gene sequence: CDR1 SEHNR, CDR2 FQNEAQ (reference sequence).

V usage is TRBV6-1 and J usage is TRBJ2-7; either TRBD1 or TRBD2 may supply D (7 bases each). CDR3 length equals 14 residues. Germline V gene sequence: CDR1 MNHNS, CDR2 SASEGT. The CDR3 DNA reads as TGTGTCAGTAGAACCCAGGGGGGGGCTTACGAGCAGTACTTC. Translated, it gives CVSRTQGGAYEQYF.

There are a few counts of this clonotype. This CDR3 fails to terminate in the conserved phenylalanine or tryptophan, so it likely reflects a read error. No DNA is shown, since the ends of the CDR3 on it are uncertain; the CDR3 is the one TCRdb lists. The CDR3: CASSSGGSWEQFS. This chain joins TRBV11-3 and TRBJ2-1; no check of the table's D call, TRBD2, against the DNA was made. The CDR3 is 13 amino acids long, termini counted. Looked up from germline, CDR1 is SGHNT and CDR2 is YENEEA.

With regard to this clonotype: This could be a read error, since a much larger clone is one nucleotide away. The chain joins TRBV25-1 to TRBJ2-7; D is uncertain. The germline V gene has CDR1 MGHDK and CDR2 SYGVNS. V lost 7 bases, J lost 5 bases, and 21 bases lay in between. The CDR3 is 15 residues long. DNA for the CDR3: TGTGCCAGCACTGACGCCCGTGGAGTGAGGAACGAGCAGTACTTC. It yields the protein CASTDARGVRNEQYF.

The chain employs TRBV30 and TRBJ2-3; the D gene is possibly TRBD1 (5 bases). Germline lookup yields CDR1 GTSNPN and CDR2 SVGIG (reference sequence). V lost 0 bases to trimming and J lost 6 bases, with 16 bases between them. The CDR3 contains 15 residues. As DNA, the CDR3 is TGTGCCTGGAGTGTATGGACGCTCAGGGCCGATACGCAGTATTTT. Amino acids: CAWSVWTLRADTQYF.

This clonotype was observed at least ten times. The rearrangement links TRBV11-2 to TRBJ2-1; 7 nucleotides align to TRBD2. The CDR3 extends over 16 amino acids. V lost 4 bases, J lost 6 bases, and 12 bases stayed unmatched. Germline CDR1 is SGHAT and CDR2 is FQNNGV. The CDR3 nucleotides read TGTGCCAGCAGCTCCTCAGCGGGACCCTCGGGCAATGAGCAGTTCTTC. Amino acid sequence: CASSSSAGPSGNEQFF.